Below, 20 T cell receptor beta chains from the same sample are listed, as sequenced in a study of identifying expanded T cells in peripheral blood. The assay was immunoSEQ multiplex PCR, and TCRdb's table has in-frame clones only and misses some. The repertoire holds about 98,000 clones, with around 88% as singletons. What was sequenced was blood. All receptors come from a person aged 18 to 75 in good health.

The V gene is TRBV18, the J gene TRBJ2-5; no reliable D call. V was trimmed by 4 bases and J by 0 bases, leaving 3 bases between them. The CDR3 runs to 12 residues. Germline CDR1 reads KGHSH; CDR2 reads LQKENI. CDR3 in DNA: TGTGCCAGCTCACTATACCAAGAGACCCAGTACTTC. Translated: CASSLYQETQYF.

The chain links TRBV11-2 to TRBJ2-1; a weak D match, TRBD1 (6 bases). V lost 6 bases, J lost 4 bases, and 13 bases lay in between. Looked up from germline, CDR1 is SGHAT and CDR2 is FQNNGV. The CDR3 sequence is 14 residues long. This CDR3 reads CASRQGRDYNEQFF. As DNA, the CDR3 is TGTGCCAGCAGACAGGGAAGGGATTACAATGAGCAGTTCTTC.

The V and J genes are TRBV7-8 and TRBJ2-1, with D possibly being TRBD2 (6 bases). The CDR3 covers 12 residues. Per germline, CDR1 SGHVS and CDR2 FQNEAQ. Trimming pared 0 bases from V and 10 bases from J, leaving 7 bases between. The CDR3 spells CASSLAAGEQFF. The CDR3 DNA is TGTGCCAGCAGCTTAGCGGCGGGAGAGCAGTTCTTC.

V gene TRBV11-2 combines with J gene TRBJ1-1; perhaps TRBD1 as D (6 bases). Germline CDR1 SGHAT, CDR2 FQNNGV. This CDR3 has 17 residues. Trimming took off 5 bases at V and 1 base at J, with 20 bases between the two ends. CDR3 amino acids: CASSTKTGTYENTEAFF. CDR3 nucleotides: TGTGCCAGCAGCACGAAAACAGGGACCTACGAGAACACTGAAGCTTTCTTT.

The rearrangement joins TRBV19 to TRBJ1-2; perhaps TRBD1 as D (5 bases). The CDR3 covers 15 residues. The germline gives CDR1 LNHDA, CDR2 SQIVND (reference sequence). Deletions cut 3 bases from V and 0 bases from J, with 11 bases between. CDR3 nucleotides: TGTGCCAGTAGTATTGGGGGACCAGCTAACTATGGCTACACCTTC. Translating gives CASSIGGPANYGYTF.

The CDR3 here is CASRSTGGRGENTGELFF. CDR3 coding DNA: TGTGCCAGCAGAAGCACAGGGGGCCGAGGGGAGAACACCGGGGAGCTGTTTTTT. J is TRBJ2-2 and V is TRBV28, with 9 nucleotides matching TRBD1. The CDR3 has 18 residues. The V gene's germline CDR1 is MDHEN and CDR2 SYDVKM. J gave up 1 base and V 6 bases, and 12 bases lay outside the gene matches.

The chain carries TRBV2 and TRBJ1-2, with a weak D call TRBD1 (6 bases). Trimming took off 4 bases at V and 8 bases at J, with 17 bases between the two ends. Germline CDR1 SNHLY, CDR2 FYNNEI. The CDR3 has 14 residues. The chain's CDR3 is CASSVSRTETGYTF. The CDR3 nucleotides are TGTGCCAGCAGTGTTTCCAGGACAGAAACGGGCTACACCTTC.

The rearrangement links TRBV9 to TRBJ2-7, with D perhaps matching TRBD2 (6 bases). CDR1 and CDR2 from the germline V gene are SGDLS and YYNGEE. CDR3 size: 13 residues. With 7 bases removed from V and 2 bases from J, the gap between germline ends came to 13 bases. CDR3 loop: CASPSASAYEQYF. The DNA for the CDR3 is TGTGCCAGCCCATCGGCTAGCGCCTACGAGCAGTACTTC.

This clone has more than one count but fewer than ten. This chain links TRBV19 with TRBJ1-1; D is possibly TRBD1 (5 bases). Germline V gene sequence: CDR1 LNHDA, CDR2 SQIVND (reference sequence). The V end was cut by 3 bases, the J end by 0 bases, with 14 bases between. This CDR3 contains 16 residues. For the CDR3, the DNA is TGTGCCAGTAGTATGCGCCGACAGCCCATGAACACTGAAGCTTTCTTT. This codes for CASSMRRQPMNTEAFF. The full variable domain, in which reference TRBV19 and TRBJ1-1 provide the parts outside the CDR3, is DGGITQSPKYLFRKEGQNVTLSCEQNLNHDAMYWYRQDPGQGLRLIYYSQIVNDFQKGDIAEGYSVSREKKESFPLTVTSAQKNPTAFYLCASSMRRQPMNTEAFFGQGTRLTVV.

The chain uses TRBV10-3 and TRBJ1-2, with D possibly matching TRBD1 (5 bases). V was shortened by 7 bases and J by 6 bases, with 18 bases between the two germline ends. The V gene's germline CDR1 is ENHRY and CDR2 SYGVKD. The CDR3 has 14 residues. The CDR3 region is CAITGITGPNGYTF. CDR3 nucleotide sequence: TGTGCCATCACGGGGATTACAGGTCCCAATGGCTACACCTTC.

The chain carries TRBV25-1 and TRBJ2-1, with D unresolved. The CDR3 contains 12 residues. The V end was cut by 2 bases, the J end by 3 bases, with 2 bases between. Per germline, CDR1 MGHDK and CDR2 SYGVNS. CDR3 protein: CASSEIYNEQFF. The CDR3 nucleotides are TGTGCCAGCAGTGAAATCTACAATGAGCAGTTCTTC.

The chain joins TRBV5-1 to TRBJ2-3; 12 bases match TRBD2. This CDR3 contains 16 residues. With 4 bases clipped from V and 6 bases from J, the junction kept 9 bases outside the gene matches. Germline values: CDR1 SGHRS, CDR2 YFSETQ. In DNA form, the CDR3 reads TGCGCCAGCAGCCAGGGGACTAGCGGGTTTGCTGATACGCAGTATTTT. The encoded protein is CASSQGTSGFADTQYF.

The gene calls are TRBV19 and TRBJ1-1, with D unresolved. CDR1 and CDR2 (germline): LNHDA, SQIVND (reference sequence). The CDR3 is made up of 14 amino acids. Deletions cut 2 bases from V and 1 base from J, with 8 bases between. The CDR3 DNA reads TGTGCCAGTAGTATACAGTACAGGAACACTGAAGCTTTCTTT. Its translation is CASSIQYRNTEAFF.

This chain joins TRBV19 and TRBJ1-3, with a possible D match to TRBD1 (5 bases). V lost 5 bases, J lost 0 bases, and 8 bases lay in between. The CDR3 is made up of 14 amino acids. In germline, CDR1 is LNHDA, CDR2 SQIVND (reference sequence). The CDR3 here is CASSAGISGNTIYF. CDR3 bases: TGTGCCAGTAGTGCAGGGATCTCTGGAAACACCATATATTTT.

V usage is TRBV5-6 and J usage is TRBJ1-1, with 8 bases that match TRBD1. Germline V gene lookup returns CDR1 SGHDT and CDR2 YYEEEE. The CDR3 runs to 15 residues. J was trimmed by 0 bases and V by 4 bases; bases with no gene match: 5. DNA of the CDR3: TGTGCCAGCAGCAGTAGACAGGGGTTGAACACTGAAGCTTTCTTT. Its translation is CASSSRQGLNTEAFF. Full variable domain (outside the CDR3, taken from reference TRBV5-6 and TRBJ1-1): DAGVTQSPTHLIKTRGQQVTLRCSPKSGHDTVSWYQQALGQGPQFIFQYYEEEERQRGNFPDRFSGHQFPNYSSELNVNALLLGDSALYLCASSSRQGLNTEAFFGQGTRLTVV.

In DNA, the CDR3 is TGCGCCAGCAGCTTGGGGACCGGGCCCCTACGAGGCTACACCTTC. This codes for CASSLGTGPLRGYTF. This chain uses TRBV5-1 with TRBJ1-2; D remains unclear. CDR1 SGHRS and CDR2 YFSETQ come from the germline V gene. V was trimmed by 0 bases and J by 8 bases, leaving 17 bases between them. The CDR3 is made up of 15 amino acids.

This chain joins TRBV2 and TRBJ1-1, with unresolved D. V was trimmed by 6 bases and J by 2 bases, leaving 10 bases between them. The CDR3 contains 13 residues. The germline gives CDR1 SNHLY, CDR2 FYNNEI. The CDR3 protein is CASRGTDNTEAFF. Here the CDR3 DNA reads TGTGCCAGCAGAGGAACAGATAACACTGAAGCTTTCTTT.

The rearrangement joins TRBV4-2 to TRBJ1-1, with D perhaps TRBD1 (6 bases). V shed 2 bases and J shed 11 bases, with 15 bases lying between them. Germline values: CDR1 LGHNA, CDR2 YNFKEQ. The CDR3 covers 13 residues. Here the CDR3 DNA reads TGTGCCAGCAGCCAAACGGACAGTCAGGATGCTTTCTTT. Translation gives CASSQTDSQDAFF.

This clone was counted between two and nine times. The V gene is TRBV6-6, the J gene TRBJ2-1, with 12 bases matching TRBD2. V lost 6 bases to trimming and J lost 6 bases; unmatched junction nucleotides: 6. The germline CDR1 and CDR2 sequences are MNHNY and SVGAGI (reference sequence). There are 15 residues in the CDR3. The CDR3 reads CASSQLAGGFNEQFF. Written as DNA, the CDR3 is TGTGCCAGCAGCCAACTAGCGGGAGGATTCAATGAGCAGTTCTTC.

This chain joins TRBV7-3 and TRBJ2-1; 7 bases match TRBD2. V lost 6 bases and J lost 0; bases outside the gene matches: 5. Germline loops: CDR1 SGHTA, CDR2 FQGTGA. The CDR3 totals 15 residues. The CDR3 protein is CASRPTSASYNEQFF. The CDR3 bases are TGTGCCAGCAGACCAACTAGCGCCTCCTACAATGAGCAGTTCTTC.